The 5 T cell receptor beta chains below come from one sample, sequenced in a study of post-analysis software for immune sequencing data. General study points: Patients had higher frequencies than controls of roughly 5 TRBV segments, including TRBV5-6, TRBV5-1 and TRBV20-1.

Prepared libraries of TCR beta cDNA carried unique molecular identifiers. From the PCR reads, TCRdb called clonotypes with MiXCR, one entry per CDR3 protein. The sample has roughly 540,000 distinct CDR3 sequences; around 36% are singletons. Their specific antigens are unknown. The source material was blood. Every receptor here comes from a girl under 18 with multiple sclerosis.

The chain recombines TRBV5-1 with TRBJ2-1, with 9 bases lining up with TRBD2. The V gene's germline CDR1 is SGHRS and CDR2 YFSETQ. The length of the CDR3 is 15 residues. With V trimmed by 4 bases and J by 9 bases, 11 bases remained unmatched. DNA of the CDR3: TGCGCCAGCAGCCCCGGGGGCGGGGGGGATAGTGAGCAGTTCTTC. It is translated as CASSPGGGGDSEQFF.

This clonotype came up a few times. The rearrangement uses TRBV5-6 and TRBJ2-6, with 7 bases fitting TRBD1. This CDR3 spans 18 amino acids. The V gene's germline CDR1 is SGHDT and CDR2 YYEEEE. J was trimmed by 0 bases and V by 4 bases; bases with no gene match: 10. In nucleotides, the CDR3 is TGTGCCAGCAGCGCGCCGGGACAGTGGTCCTCTGGGGCCAACGTCCTGACTTTC. This encodes CASSAPGQWSSGANVLTF.

The genes are TRBV5-4 and TRBJ2-1, with D hard to call. Germline V gene data show CDR1 as SGHNT and CDR2 as YYREEE (reference sequence). V lost 4 bases and J 0 bases, leaving 11 bases between the germline ends. The CDR3 has 15 amino acids. CDR3 residues: CASSHDESSYNEQFF. CDR3 nucleotide sequence: TGTGCCAGCAGCCACGACGAGAGCTCCTACAATGAGCAGTTCTTC.

The V gene is TRBV6-2 or TRBV6-3, the J gene TRBJ2-3; 7 bases agree with TRBD2. CDR3 length: 15 amino acids. The ends lost 2 bases at V and 0 bases at J; junction bases unmatched: 2. Germline V gives CDR1 MNHEY, CDR2 SVGEGT. The CDR3 coding sequence is TGTGCCAGCAGTTACGGGGAGGGCAGCACAGATACGCAGTATTTT. It encodes CASSYGEGSTDTQYF.

Points on this clonotype: The junction shows a germline mismatch at one end, possibly a read error. This sequence joins TRBV5-1 and TRBJ2-1; 9 bases agree with TRBD2. This CDR3 spans 18 amino acids. Germline assignment: CDR1 SGHRS and CDR2 YFSETQ. CDR3 in amino acids: CASSSPPGGGGIYDEQFF. CDR3 in DNA: TGCGCCAGCAGCTCTCCCCCTGGCGGGGGGGGGATCTACGATGAGCAGTTCTTC.